Below are 16 T cell receptor beta chains sequenced from a single sample in a study of blood T cells in healthy people across ages. With a J-beta primer mix and a sample-barcoded 5' primer, a second PCR ran 7 to 11 cycles. TCRdb re-derived calls from the 5' RACE reads in MiXCR, one entry per CDR3 protein. The data hold some 760,000 distinct CDR3 sequences, with around 25% observed a single time. The same data also contributed to another study, on T cells of mothers and their children.

The source material was blood. The receptors originated from a boy younger than 18 in good health.

V gene TRBV9 combines with J gene TRBJ2-4; weak D call: TRBD2 (6 bases). V was shortened by 4 bases and J by 8 bases, with 13 bases between the two germline ends. CDR1 is SGDLS and CDR2 is YYNGEE in the germline V gene. This CDR3 spans 13 amino acids. CDR3 loop: CASSYGPGDIQYF. The CDR3 DNA is TGTGCCAGCAGCTACGGCCCGGGGGACATTCAGTACTTC. Supplemented by reference TRBV9 and TRBJ2-4, the full variable domain reads DSGVTQTPKHLITATGQRVTLRCSPRSGDLSVYWYQQSLDQGLQFLIQYYNGEERAKGNILERFSAQQFPDLHSELNLSSLELGDSALYFCASSYGPGDIQYFGAGTRLSVL.

There are a few counts of this clonotype. The gene calls are TRBV20-1 and TRBJ1-5, with D perhaps matching TRBD1 (5 bases). This CDR3 spans 14 amino acids. From germline, CDR1 is DFQATT and CDR2 SNEGSKA (reference sequence). With 1 base removed from V and 4 bases from J, the gap between germline ends came to 11 bases. CDR3 sequence: CSARAMGRNQPQHF. As DNA, the CDR3 is TGCAGTGCTAGAGCTATGGGACGGAATCAGCCCCAGCATTTT.

The V gene is TRBV5-5, the J gene TRBJ1-5; 10 positions agree with TRBD1. Germline CDR1 SGHKS, CDR2 YYEKEE (reference sequence). V shed 5 bases and J 0 bases; nucleotides not matched to a gene: 5. This CDR3 comprises 16 residues. The CDR3 region has the DNA TGTGCCAGCAGAAGGACAGGGGGGGATAGCAATCAGCCCCAGCATTTT. Amino acids: CASRRTGGDSNQPQHF.

The rearrangement joins TRBV5-1 to TRBJ1-2; unclear D gene. CDR3 length: 16 amino acids. Trimming shortened V by 1 base and J by 2 bases, and 15 bases separated the two germline ends. Germline V CDR1 and CDR2: SGHRS, YFSETQ. CDR3 sequence: CASSLTESAPNYGYTF. The CDR3 DNA reads TGCGCCAGCAGCTTGACAGAGTCGGCGCCCAACTATGGCTACACCTTC.

With regard to this clonotype: Because the CDR3 is missing its conserved closing phenylalanine or tryptophan, this is likely a read error. Because the CDR3's place on the DNA is in doubt, the DNA is left out and the CDR3 is given as listed by TCRdb. This chain connects TRBV6-5 to TRBJ2-3; the listed D gene, TRBD1, was not tested against the DNA. The CDR3 adds up to 13 amino acids, both ends counted. The V gene's germline CDR1 is MNHEY and CDR2 SVGAGI. The CDR3 loop reads CASSFSTSGDLLI.

This clonotype came up a few times. V usage is TRBV29-1 and J usage is TRBJ1-5, with TRBD1 as a possible D gene (6 bases). Trimming left V 7 bases short and J 6 bases short, with 13 bases between. Germline lookup yields CDR1 SQVTM and CDR2 ANQGSEA. The CDR3 consists of 12 residues. The DNA for the CDR3 is TGCAGCGGGGGGGGGCAGGGTCAGCCCCAGCATTTT. It is translated as CSGGGQGQPQHF.

The chain has TRBV12-3 or TRBV12-4 and TRBJ1-5; D gene uncertain. The CDR3 totals 14 residues. V lost 6 bases and J lost 0, with 9 bases in between. This chain's CDR3 is CASRVDYSNQPQHF. The DNA of the CDR3 is TGTGCCAGCAGAGTGGACTATAGCAATCAGCCCCAGCATTTT.

V gene TRBV7-6 combines with J gene TRBJ1-1; 7 nucleotides agree with TRBD1. The germline gives CDR1 SGHVS, CDR2 FNYEAQ. CDR3 length equals 13 residues. The ends lost 5 bases at V and 11 bases at J; junction bases unmatched: 11. The CDR3 DNA reads as TGTGCCAGCAGCCCGCCGACAGGGATGTTCGCTTTCTTT. It codes for CASSPPTGMFAFF.

This chain joins TRBV15 and TRBJ2-3; D is unclear. This CDR3 spans 13 amino acids. From germline, CDR1 is LNHNV and CDR2 YYDKDF (reference sequence). Trimming took off 2 bases at V and 6 bases at J, with 9 bases between the two ends. CDR3 protein: CATSRLRLDTQYF. CDR3 coding DNA: TGTGCCACCAGCAGATTGAGGTTGGATACGCAGTATTTT.

The V and J genes are TRBV6-1 and TRBJ2-5; D tentatively fits TRBD1 or TRBD2 (5 bases each). Per germline, CDR1 MNHNS and CDR2 SASEGT. V dropped 0 bases and J dropped 0 bases, with 8 bases sitting between them. The CDR3 spans 15 residues. CDR3 DNA sequence: TGTGCCAGCAGTGAAGCGGGGGTGTACCAAGAGACCCAGTACTTC. It yields the protein CASSEAGVYQETQYF.

In this sample, this clonotype turned up many times. This sequence joins TRBV15 and TRBJ2-3; possible D gene TRBD2, 5 bases. V was trimmed by 4 bases and J by 4 bases, leaving 12 bases between them. The CDR3 contains 14 residues. CDR1 and CDR2 (germline): LNHNV, YYDKDF (reference sequence). The CDR3 coding sequence is TGTGCCACCAGCAAGTTTCCTAGCTCAGATACGCAGTATTTT. It translates to CATSKFPSSDTQYF.

This clonotype was detected only a few times. The junction shows a germline mismatch at one end, possibly a read error. This sequence joins TRBV20-1 and TRBJ2-5; D could derive from TRBD1 or TRBD2 (5 bases each). The CDR3 length is 14 residues. Per germline, CDR1 DFQATT and CDR2 SNEGSKA (reference sequence). The CDR3 region is CSAREGRLKETQYF. The CDR3, as DNA: TGCAGTGCTCGAGAGGGGCGGCTAAAAGAGACCCAGTACTTC.

This clonotype was counted a few times. The chain carries TRBV12-3 or TRBV12-4 and TRBJ1-2; no definite D call. The CDR3 is made up of 11 amino acids. V was cut by 5 bases and J by 5 bases, with 6 bases left in between. CDR3 residues: CASSNDYGYTF. CDR3 DNA: TGTGCCAGCAGTAACGATTATGGCTACACCTTC.

V is TRBV6-6 and J is TRBJ2-7; D might be TRBD1 (6 bases). Germline V lookup: CDR1 MNHNY, CDR2 SVGAGI (reference sequence). The germline V and J ends were trimmed by 6 bases and 7 bases, with 16 bases remaining between them. The CDR3 sequence is 13 residues long. The CDR3 sequence: CASSPRGGLEQYF. Written as DNA, the CDR3 is TGTGCCAGCAGCCCCAGAGGGGGTCTGGAGCAGTACTTC.

This clonotype appeared a few times. Sequence at one end of the junction differs from germline and may be a read error. The chain uses TRBV6-5 and TRBJ2-3; D might be TRBD1 (6 bases). This CDR3 region has 11 residues. CDR1 and CDR2 (germline): MNHEY, SVGAGI. The CDR3 sequence is CASSPQNGQSF. CDR3 bases: TGTGCCAGCAGTCCACAAAACGGACAGTCCTTT.

The chain uses TRBV6-5 and TRBJ2-7; 8 bases are shared with TRBD2. This CDR3 spans 15 amino acids. The J segment lost 2 bases and the V segment lost 3 bases, leaving 6 bases of the junction unmatched. Germline CDR1 MNHEY, CDR2 SVGAGI. The CDR3 nucleotides read TGTGCCAGCAGTTATCTAGCGGGCATCCCCTACGAGCAGTACTTC. This gives the protein CASSYLAGIPYEQYF.